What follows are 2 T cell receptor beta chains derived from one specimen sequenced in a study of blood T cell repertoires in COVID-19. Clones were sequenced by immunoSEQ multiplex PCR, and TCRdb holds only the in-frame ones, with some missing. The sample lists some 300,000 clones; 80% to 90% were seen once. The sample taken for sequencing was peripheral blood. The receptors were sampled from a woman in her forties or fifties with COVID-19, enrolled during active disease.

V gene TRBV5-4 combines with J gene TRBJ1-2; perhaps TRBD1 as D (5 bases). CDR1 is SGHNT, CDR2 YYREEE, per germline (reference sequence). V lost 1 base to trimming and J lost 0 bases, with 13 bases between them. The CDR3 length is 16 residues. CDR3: CASSLHSGTSNYGYTF. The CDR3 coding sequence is TGTGCCAGCAGCTTGCATTCCGGGACTTCTAACTATGGCTACACCTTC.

CDR3: CASSLASGTEAFF. The CDR3 DNA follows: TGTGCCAGCAGTTTAGCGTCAGGAACTGAAGCTTTCTTT. The J gene is TRBJ1-1, the V gene TRBV12-3 or TRBV12-4; unclear D gene. V lost 0 bases and J 5 bases, leaving 7 bases between the germline ends. CDR3 length equals 13 residues.